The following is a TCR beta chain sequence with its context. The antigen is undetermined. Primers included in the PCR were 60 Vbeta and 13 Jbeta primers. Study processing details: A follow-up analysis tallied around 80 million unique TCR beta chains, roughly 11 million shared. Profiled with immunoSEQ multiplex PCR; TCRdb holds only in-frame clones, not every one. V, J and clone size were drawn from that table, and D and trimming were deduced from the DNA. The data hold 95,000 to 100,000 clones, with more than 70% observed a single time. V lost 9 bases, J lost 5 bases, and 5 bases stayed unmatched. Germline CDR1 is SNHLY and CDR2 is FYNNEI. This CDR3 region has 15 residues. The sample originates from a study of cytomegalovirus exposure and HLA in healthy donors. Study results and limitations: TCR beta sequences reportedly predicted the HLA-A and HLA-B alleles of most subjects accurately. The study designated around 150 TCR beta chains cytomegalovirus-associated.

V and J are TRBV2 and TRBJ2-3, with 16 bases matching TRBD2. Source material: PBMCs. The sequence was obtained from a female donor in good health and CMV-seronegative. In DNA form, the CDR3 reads TGTGCCAGAGGGACTAGCGGGAGGGCTCAAGATACGCAGTATTTT. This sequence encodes CARGTSGRAQDTQYF.